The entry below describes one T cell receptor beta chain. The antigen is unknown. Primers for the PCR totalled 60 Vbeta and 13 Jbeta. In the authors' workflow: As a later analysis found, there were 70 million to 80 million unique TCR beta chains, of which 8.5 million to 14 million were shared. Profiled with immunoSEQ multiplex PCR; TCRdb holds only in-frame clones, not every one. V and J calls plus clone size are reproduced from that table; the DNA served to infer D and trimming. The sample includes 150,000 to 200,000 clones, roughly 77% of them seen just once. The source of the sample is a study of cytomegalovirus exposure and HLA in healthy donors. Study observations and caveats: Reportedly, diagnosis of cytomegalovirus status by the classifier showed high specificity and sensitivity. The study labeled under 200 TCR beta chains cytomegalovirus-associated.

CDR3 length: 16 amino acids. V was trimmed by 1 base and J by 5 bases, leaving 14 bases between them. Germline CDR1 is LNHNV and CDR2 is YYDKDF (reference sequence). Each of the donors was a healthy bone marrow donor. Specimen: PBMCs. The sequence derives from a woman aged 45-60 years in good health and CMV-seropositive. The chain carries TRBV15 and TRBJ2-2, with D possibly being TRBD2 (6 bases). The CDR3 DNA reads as TGTGCCACCAGCAGAGGGCGGGGACGGACGACCGGGGAGCTGTTTTTT. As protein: CATSRGRGRTTGELFF.